This TCR beta chain was observed in a study of T cells expressing NK-cell markers. Across the whole study: Investigators obtained TCR beta repertoires from sorted CD3+CD56+NKG2C+, CD3+CD56+NKG2C- and CD3+CD56-NKG2C+ T cells. There were seven HCMV-seropositive donors and one seronegative donor among the eight sequenced.

Study-wide points: In roughly six donors, dominant CD3+CD56+NKG2C+ clonotypes ranked among the top 10 CD8+ clonotypes. A handful of donors showed these clonotypes also leading the CD3+CD56-NKG2C+ fraction.

For this clonotype: The antigen is undetermined.

TCRdb reanalyzed the 5' RACE reads, giving one entry per CDR3 protein sequence and no DNA. The sample has 150,000 to 200,000 distinct CDR3 sequences. The CDR3 loop spans 14 amino acids. Germline-derived CDR1 and CDR2 are ENHRY and SYGVKD. The sequenced sample was blood T cells: a sorted CD56 or NKG2C T cell subset, CD4+ or CD8+ T cells, or bulk PBMC T cells (not recorded which). The source is a man between 18 and 69 years old in good health. V usage is TRBV10-3 and J usage is TRBJ2-5; TCRdb picks TRBD1, but there is no DNA to check that call. CDR3 residues: CAISDTTRGSGQYF.